The 14 T cell receptor beta chains in this list originate from one sample, sequenced in a study of response to subunit inactivated influenza vaccine. TCRdb re-called the RT-PCR reads through MiXCR, storing one row per CDR3 protein. There are 300,000 to 350,000 distinct CDR3 sequences in the sample; roughly 22% occur only once, and about a tenth lies in the top ten. The specimen comprised PBMCs from blood, sampled less than 22 months after vaccination. The origin of the receptors is a man between 50 and 75 years old who received an inactivated influenza vaccine.

This clonotype occurred many times. V and J are TRBV6-5 and TRBJ1-5; D remains unclear. The CDR3 spans 14 residues. Trimming took off 4 bases at V and 4 bases at J, with 11 bases between the two ends. Germline lookup yields CDR1 MNHEY and CDR2 SVGAGI. Here the CDR3 reads CASSSPGPNQPQHF. CDR3 nucleotides: TGTGCCAGCAGTTCCCCGGGTCCAAATCAGCCCCAGCATTTT.

The chain recombines TRBV7-9 with TRBJ1-1, with D possibly TRBD1 on 6 matching bases. This CDR3 has 15 amino acids. Germline CDR1 is SEHNR and CDR2 is FQNEAQ (reference sequence). V lost 3 bases to trimming and J lost 5 bases, with 16 bases between them. CDR3 region: CASSFMTGAGTEAFF. In DNA, the CDR3 is TGTGCCAGCAGCTTTATGACGGGGGCGGGTACTGAAGCTTTCTTT.

The genes are TRBV11-1 and TRBJ2-5, with D hard to call. From germline, CDR1 is SGHAT and CDR2 FQDESV (reference sequence). This CDR3 contains 15 residues. V was cut by 2 bases and J by 2 bases, with 12 bases left in between. The CDR3 DNA sequence: TGTGCCAGCAGCTTAAGTGACGGAGTACAAGAGACCCAGTACTTC. The encoded protein is CASSLSDGVQETQYF.

The V and J genes are TRBV30 and TRBJ2-5; D possibly corresponds to TRBD2 (6 bases). The CDR3 length is 13 residues. The ends were cut back, 3 bases at V and 4 bases at J, with 12 bases in the middle. Germline V lookup: CDR1 GTSNPN, CDR2 SVGIG (reference sequence). Here the CDR3 DNA reads TGTGCCTGGAGATTAGGAGGGGCAGAGACCCAGTACTTC. It translates to CAWRLGGAETQYF.

This clonotype was seen a few times. The rearrangement joins TRBV5-1 to TRBJ2-5, with unresolved D. V lost 1 base, J lost 5 bases, and 12 bases lay in between. The CDR3 has 14 amino acids. Germline V gene data show CDR1 as SGHRS and CDR2 as YFSETQ. The CDR3 DNA follows: TGCGCCAGCAGCTTGTCCCGAGTGGAGGAGACCCAGTACTTC. Translating it yields CASSLSRVEETQYF.

Turning to this clonotype: One junction end does not reproduce the germline sequence, and a read error may be involved. V is TRBV20-1 and J is TRBJ2-1; 8 bases are shared with TRBD2. CDR3 length: 15 amino acids. Germline-derived CDR1 and CDR2 are DFQATT and SNEGSKA (reference sequence). The CDR3 here is CGADPPGGRYNEQFF. The CDR3 region has the DNA TGCGGTGCGGACCCCCCGGGCGGGAGGTACAATGAGCAGTTCTTC.

V usage is TRBV14 and J usage is TRBJ2-1; no definite D call. The CDR3 runs to 16 residues. Germline-derived CDR1 and CDR2 are SGHDN and FVKESK. The V end lost 1 base, the J end lost 0 bases, and 10 bases lay between the germline ends. This CDR3 is CASSQGRVSSYNEQFF. The CDR3 nucleotides are TGTGCCAGCAGCCAAGGTCGCGTCAGCTCCTACAATGAGCAGTTCTTC.

This clonotype occurred a few times. The chain employs TRBV29-1 and TRBJ2-7, with D unclear. The germline V gene encodes CDR1 SQVTM and CDR2 ANQGSEA. CDR3 size: 11 residues. V was clipped by 7 bases and J by 4 bases, with 11 bases between them. The chain's CDR3 is CSADLDYEQYF. The CDR3 region has the DNA TGCAGCGCCGACCTGGATTACGAGCAGTACTTC.

This clonotype was picked up many times. This chain joins TRBV10-3 and TRBJ2-7; D may be TRBD1 or TRBD2 (5 bases each). The CDR3 has 14 residues. Germline assignment: CDR1 ENHRY and CDR2 SYGVKD. The germline V and J ends were trimmed by 3 bases and 2 bases, with 11 bases remaining between them. The CDR3 is CAISDREITYEQYF. Written as DNA, the CDR3 is TGTGCCATCAGTGACAGGGAGATAACCTACGAGCAGTACTTC.

The V gene is TRBV3-1, the J gene TRBJ1-1; 9 bases map to TRBD1. Germline loops: CDR1 LGHDT, CDR2 YNNKEL (reference sequence). The CDR3 is 15 residues long. V dropped 4 bases and J dropped 5; count of bases not matched to a gene: 8. The CDR3 bases are TGTGCCAGCAGCCGTTTACAGGGGGCGAAAACTGAAGCTTTCTTT. Amino acid sequence: CASSRLQGAKTEAFF.

The chain links TRBV4-1 to TRBJ1-3; tentative D call: TRBD1 (6 bases). There are 15 residues in the CDR3. Germline V CDR1 and CDR2: MGHRA, YSYEKL. Trimming left V 4 bases short and J 0 bases short, with 10 bases between. The CDR3 reads CASSLGQPSGNTIYF. DNA for the CDR3: TGCGCCAGCAGCCTAGGACAGCCCTCTGGAAACACCATATATTTT.

This chain links TRBV20-1 with TRBJ1-5; TRBD1 matches 7 bases. CDR1 is DFQATT, CDR2 SNEGSKA, per germline (reference sequence). The CDR3 runs 14 residues. V trimming: 2 bases; J trimming: 5 bases; junction bases outside the gene matches: 6. CDR3 protein: CSARWGQRDQPQHF. CDR3 DNA: TGCAGTGCTAGATGGGGACAGAGGGATCAGCCCCAGCATTTT.

The rearrangement links TRBV5-6 to TRBJ2-5; 9 bases line up with TRBD1. The ends lost 4 bases at V and 3 bases at J; junction bases unmatched: 19. Germline V gene lookup returns CDR1 SGHDT and CDR2 YYEEEE. The CDR3 totals 19 residues. The chain's CDR3 is CASSPVDLQGAYGEETQYF. In DNA form, the CDR3 reads TGTGCCAGCAGCCCAGTTGACCTACAGGGGGCCTACGGGGAAGAGACCCAGTACTTC.

This clonotype was seen many times. V is TRBV6-1 and J is TRBJ1-5, with D unresolved. V was clipped by 4 bases and J by 0 bases, with 13 bases between them. This CDR3 spans 16 amino acids. Germline assignment: CDR1 MNHNS and CDR2 SASEGT. The DNA of the CDR3 is TGTGCCAGCAGTGGAGCAGGCGCTTATAGCAATCAGCCCCAGCATTTT. Amino acid sequence: CASSGAGAYSNQPQHF.